This TCR beta chain was captured in a study of T cells in localized non-small cell lung cancer. Study-level findings and limits: The study sequenced only one region of the tumor. As a result, intratumor heterogeneity could not be excluded and remains possible. Researchers found a median approximately 55 of the top 100 tumor clones in adjacent lung. Uninvolved adjacent lung showed peak T cell clonality, exceeding tumor.

Note on this clone: Its antigen remains unknown.

With V trimmed by 4 bases and J by 1 base, 5 bases remained unmatched. Germline V lookup: CDR1 MNHGY, CDR2 SAAAGT. This CDR3 spans 17 amino acids. Profiling relied on immunoSEQ multiplex PCR, and the TCRdb table lists in-frame clones only, not all of them. The sample contains some 1,700 clones, 20% to 30% of which appear only once. Lung tissue at least 2 cm from the tumor margin was confirmed free of atypia. Specimen: normal lung tissue next to the tumor, collected before any cancer treatment. This TCR was sampled from a man aged 40 to 70 with stage II squamous cell lung carcinoma. The chain combines TRBV6-8 with TRBJ1-5, with TRBD1 matching 12 bases. The CDR3 DNA follows: TGTGCCAGCAGTTTGGGACAGGGGGCGAGGAGCAATCAGCCCCAGCATTTT. Translated: CASSLGQGARSNQPQHF.